This T cell receptor (beta chain) came from a study of cytotoxic CD8 clonotypes in ibrutinib-treated CLL (dated by TCRdb to about 2021). Regarding the study in general: The cohort was composed of ten to eleven relapsed/refractory and about 15 treatment-naive patients; IGHV unmutated status was identified in 17 patients. An average of around 260,000 productive templates and tens of thousands of productive rearrangements was obtained per sample. Response samples were taken after a median of approximately 13 months on treatment, ranging from about 6 to 36 months. Partial responses were observed in about 25 patients and complete responses in 2; after a median follow-up of 68 months, remission was maintained in about 15 patients and progression was observed in roughly twelve. Cryopreserved peripheral blood mononuclear cells were collected at three points: before therapy, at response, and at either sustained remission or disease progression. All remission and progressive disease samples were collected while patients were still receiving ibrutinib. Longitudinal samples were available for 26 of the 86 trial participants.

What the work shows at the level of the full study, not this receptor alone: Public clonotypes were rare and either contracted or stayed stable during treatment, and the rise in clonality at ibrutinib response reflected the expansion of private clonotypes. Clonality rose at ibrutinib response, remained stable during sustained remission, and dropped back toward baseline at progression. Sampling times were not matched between patients in sustained remission and patients whose disease was progressing, and lymph node repertoires were not examined. At baseline, clonality was higher than in age-matched healthy donors and showed a strong correlation with circulating CD8+ T-cell counts.

For this clone: The antigen it binds to is not known. Nothing much larger sits one base from this clone, and base qualities are not available.

The V and J ends are trimmed by 6 bases and 0 bases, leaving 12 bases between them. The CDR3, from cysteine to phenylalanine, totals 15 residues. Only the CDR3 DNA stays, 45 bases, in frame from base 1. CDR1 LNHDA and CDR2 SQIVND were looked up in the germline V gene (reference sequence). A MiSeq instrument was used for deep resolution sequencing, which targeted depths ranging from 1 in 1 million up to 1 in 200,000 T cells, with coverage averaging 10x for each clonotype. TCR beta libraries were generated with the immunoSEQ hsTCRB Kit. In the authors' own workflow: The data were analyzed with ImmunoSEQ Analyzer and ImmunoSEQ Data Assistant, and V, D and J gene assignments followed IMGT definitions. Clonality, with values ranging from 0 to 1, was calculated as one minus the normalized Shannon entropy of productive rearrangement frequencies. Only overrepresented clonotypes making up at least 0.05% of the repertoire of each patient were included in the public clonotype analysis. Repertoires from some twelve age-matched healthy donors in immuneACCESS were used as clonality controls. In its TCRdb copy, this immuneACCESS table keeps in-frame sequences only and misses some clones. Where compared with another copy, unresolved V genes explain less than half of these, and the others have no known cause. V, J and clone size are those of that table, while D and trimming were read from the DNA. The sample table holds about 120,000 clones, of which 58% were seen once. About 39% of the sample comes from the top ten.

The sample's time point, from its label and the paper: around 25 months on ibrutinib. Approximately 2 micrograms of genomic DNA were extracted from cryopreserved PBMCs for TCR beta library preparation. Longitudinal blood samples from CLL patients on ibrutinib monotherapy were analyzed using high-throughput TCR beta sequencing. The patients were enrolled in a single-center, open-label phase 2 trial of ibrutinib monotherapy. The rearrangement combines TRBV19 with TRBJ1-5, and possibly TRBD1, on 6 matching bases. This TCR came from a human donor with chronic lymphocytic leukemia. The specimen comprised PBMCs, sampled after 24 months of ibrutinib treatment. The CDR3 reads CASRGTLTSNQPQHF. In nucleotides, the sequence is TGTGCCAGTAGGGGGACATTAACTAGCAATCAGCCCCAGCATTTT.